These 4 T cell receptor beta chains originate from one sample sequenced in a study of cytomegalovirus exposure and HLA in healthy donors. It was with 60 Vbeta and 13 Jbeta primers that the PCR ran. Profiled with immunoSEQ multiplex PCR; TCRdb holds only in-frame clones, not every one. The sample consists of 160,000 or so clones, about 80% of them appearing once. The specimen sequenced was PBMCs. These receptors were collected from a man in his 60s in good health and CMV-seronegative.

CDR3 DNA sequence: TGTGCCAGCAGTTCTCCGGGACAGGGGACCTACGAGCAGTACTTC. Translated: CASSSPGQGTYEQYF. The chain recombines TRBV6-6 with TRBJ2-7; TRBD1 matches 10 bases. V dropped 4 bases and J dropped 2; count of bases not matched to a gene: 5. This CDR3 has 15 residues. Per the germline V gene, CDR1 is MNHNY and CDR2 is SVGAGI (reference sequence).

In its sample, this clone was seen once. This sequence joins TRBV18 and TRBJ1-1, with no clear D. The CDR3 extends over 13 amino acids. Germline V gene data show CDR1 as KGHSH and CDR2 as LQKENI. Trimming stripped 3 bases from V and 3 bases from J, with 8 bases between. The CDR3 protein is CASSPNIDTEAFF. CDR3 nucleotides: TGTGCCAGCTCACCTAACATTGACACTGAAGCTTTCTTT.

This clone was detected a few times. The chain has TRBV5-4 and TRBJ2-7, with TRBD1 matching 8 bases. This CDR3 is built from 14 residues. Losses at the gene ends were 4 bases for V and 0 bases for J; bases not matched to a gene: 3. Germline CDR1 is SGHNT and CDR2 is YYREEE (reference sequence). The CDR3: CASSPGTGSYEQYF. DNA for the CDR3: TGTGCCAGCAGCCCTGGGACAGGCTCCTACGAGCAGTACTTC.

This rearrangement joins TRBV2 to TRBJ2-5; D unresolved. Trimming took off 3 bases at V and 2 bases at J, with 7 bases between the two ends. The CDR3 is 13 residues long. The germline V gene has CDR1 SNHLY and CDR2 FYNNEI. The CDR3 DNA reads as TGTGCCAGCAGTGAGCGTCGGCAAGAGACCCAGTACTTC. The encoded protein is CASSERRQETQYF.